A selection of T cell receptor beta chains follows, all from one sample in a study of human T cells and chemical hapten exposure. MiXCR, applied by TCRdb to the RACE reads, yields one record per CDR3 protein. The table records some 400,000 distinct CDR3 sequences, around 5.5% of them present only once. Sequenced material: whole blood, taken in connection with sensitization to the hapten diphenylcyclopropenone (DPC). Receptor source: a woman aged 50 to 60 with alopecia areata. Some clones in this sample may be carry-over from other donors' samples. Both conserved end residues are part of each CDR3.

>TRBV19|TRBJ2-7
CASSIASGGEGYEQYF
>TRBV6-6|TRBJ1-3
CASSFRDRAHSSGNTIYF
>TRBV11-2|TRBJ2-2
CASSLDATSGRAQNTGELFF
>TRBV29-1|TRBJ2-7
CSAKEGVRGSSYEQYF
>TRBV12-5|TRBJ1-3
CASGLKWRSVGISYRNTIYF
>TRBV18|TRBJ1-1
CASSPAGGGTMNTEAFF
>TRBV9|TRBJ2-1
CASSVDPGANEQFF
>TRBV20-1|TRBJ1-5
CSARAGTGLNQPQHF
>TRBV20-1|TRBJ1-3
CSASAGGPIYF
>TRBV27|TRBJ1-5
CASSWSGAGQPQHF
>TRBV20-1|TRBJ2-3
CSARDGLALTDTQYF
>TRBV29-1|TRBJ2-3
CSVQRLGGSGTDTQYF
>TRBV11-3|TRBJ2-2
CASSSRESNTGELFF
>TRBV6-6|TRBJ1-1
CASTFEQGEKAFF
>TRBV7-9|TRBJ2-3
CASSPQPADTQYF
>TRBV3-1|TRBJ2-1
CASSQDPPAASGLF
>TRBV12-3/TRBV12-4|TRBJ1-1
CASSSGGAEAFF
>TRBV3-1|TRBJ2-3
CASSPTEPTDTQYF
>TRBV12-3/TRBV12-4|TRBJ1-1
CASSSETAEAFF
>TRBV7-2|TRBJ1-5
CASSLQGAITNQPQHF
>TRBV2|TRBJ2-1
CASSVPSGNEQFF
>TRBV18|TRBJ2-5
CASSPLGQGGKETQYF
>TRBV7-2|TRBJ2-1
CASSFRGGGLVNEQFF
>TRBV28|TRBJ1-2
CASTRQGAHGYTF
>TRBV20-1|TRBJ1-4
CSARGTTNEKLFF
>TRBV10-1|TRBJ2-7
CATRQGYEQYF
>TRBV2|TRBJ2-3
CASSEVAGGPDTQYF
>TRBV7-2|TRBJ1-2
CASSLELSGAYGYTF
>TRBV3-1|TRBJ1-1
CASRQGQTNTEAFF
>TRBV12-5|TRBJ1-1
CASGLTGNTEAFF
>TRBV6-6|TRBJ1-6
CASTGGTGGNSPLHF
>TRBV6-1|TRBJ1-6
CASSEAPGANSPLHF
>TRBV20-1|TRBJ2-7
CSARDRTETSGPYEQYF
>TRBV2|TRBJ2-1
CAMGENEQFF
>TRBV2|TRBJ1-2
CASSGEEAGYTF
>TRBV5-1|TRBJ2-7
CASSPDPTSGEQYF
>TRBV30|TRBJ2-2
CAWNQASGRELFF
>TRBV5-1|TRBJ2-1
CASSFGPGQGNEQFF
>TRBV14|TRBJ2-3
CASSQGLSGDDRDTQYF
>TRBV12-3/TRBV12-4|TRBJ1-6
CASSLLRAESPLHF
>TRBV6-2/TRBV6-3|TRBJ2-3
CASSYSADLNTDTQYF
>TRBV27|TRBJ2-3
CASSWSPSPDTQYF
>TRBV29-1|TRBJ1-3
CSVGLADSGNTIYF
>TRBV30|TRBJ2-5
CAWRAGGLETQYF
>TRBV7-2|TRBJ1-1
CASRDRVRGTEAFF
>TRBV5-1|TRBJ2-1
CASSLVVTTNEQFF
>TRBV9|TRBJ1-2
CASSVTGSNYGYTF
>TRBV27|TRBJ1-6
CASSPSGRPRGHSPLHF
>TRBV27|TRBJ2-7
CASSLWAGGSLEQYF
>TRBV6-5|TRBJ2-7
CASSYSSQGALEQYF
>TRBV7-2|TRBJ2-1
CASRDGAGNEQFF
>TRBV7-6|TRBJ1-1
CASSLVVAAEAFF
>TRBV20-1|TRBJ2-3
CSARDGTVATYTQYF
>TRBV15|TRBJ2-7
CATSKTGGPYEQYF
>TRBV28|TRBJ2-7
CASSTPTSGTPYEQYF
>TRBV7-9|TRBJ2-3
CASSPGLSDTQYF
>TRBV28|TRBJ2-1
CASTTVYNEQFF